These 14 T cell receptor beta chains share one sample of origin, sequenced in a study of T-cell reconstitution after alpha-beta-depleted transplantation in children. Preparation of the TCRbeta library involved a method that used unique molecular identifiers. In TCRdb, the PCR reads were re-called with MiXCR into one record per CDR3 protein. The sample lists 250,000 to 350,000 distinct CDR3 sequences; almost 10% were seen once. Material: PBMCs from the stem cell graft donor, obtained from the stem cell graft. Receptors were obtained from a human donor who donated a stem cell graft to a child with SCID.

The genes are TRBV12-3 or TRBV12-4 and TRBJ1-5, with TRBD1 identical over 8 bases. J gave up 4 bases and V 8 bases, and 4 bases lay outside the gene matches. This CDR3 has 13 amino acids. DNA for the CDR3: TGTGCCAGCTGTGACAGGGGAAATCAGCCCCAGCATTTT. This sequence encodes CASCDRGNQPQHF.

This clonotype was found many times. The chain is built from TRBV2 and TRBJ2-7; D is unclear. V was clipped by 11 bases and J by 4 bases, with 18 bases between them. CDR3 length equals 13 residues. CDR1 and CDR2 from the germline V gene are SNHLY and FYNNEI. CDR3 sequence reads: CALVPSPGYEQYF. Here the CDR3 DNA reads TGTGCCCTAGTACCCTCGCCAGGTTACGAGCAGTACTTC. Complete variable domain (other parts from reference TRBV2 and TRBJ2-7): EPEVTQTPSHQVTQMGQEVILRCVPISNHLYFYWYRQILGQKVEFLVSFYNNEISEKSEIFDDQFSVERPDGSNFTLKIRSTKLEDSAMYFCALVPSPGYEQYFGPGTRLTVT.

The gene calls are TRBV5-1 and TRBJ2-7; D assignment may be TRBD1 or TRBD2 (5 bases each). V lost 0 bases and J lost 5, with 15 bases in between. This CDR3 is built from 15 residues. The germline V gene has CDR1 SGHRS and CDR2 YFSETQ. CDR3 sequence reads: CASSLGGRGSDEQYF. In DNA, the CDR3 is TGCGCCAGCAGCTTGGGGGGACGGGGATCTGACGAGCAGTACTTC.

This clonotype turned up a few times. As DNA, the CDR3 is TGTGCCAGTAGTATACGACTAGCGGGGGGACCGGGGACCCAGTACTTC. As protein: CASSIRLAGGPGTQYF. The rearrangement links TRBV19 to TRBJ2-5; TRBD2 matches 13 bases. The V gene end was trimmed by 2 bases and the J gene end by 7 bases; junction bases not matched to a gene: 7. This CDR3 spans 16 amino acids. Looked up from germline, CDR1 is LNHDA and CDR2 is SQIVND (reference sequence). Together with reference TRBV19 and TRBJ2-5, the CDR3 gives the full variable domain: DGGITQSPKYLFRKEGQNVTLSCEQNLNHDAMYWYRQDPGQGLRLIYYSQIVNDFQKGDIAEGYSVSREKKESFPLTVTSAQKNPTAFYLCASSIRLAGGPGTQYFGPGTRLLVL.

For the CDR3, the DNA is TGTGCCAGCAGTTCTCAGACAGGCTTGAACACTGAAGCTTTCTTT. Translation gives CASSSQTGLNTEAFF. The chain links TRBV2 to TRBJ1-1; a possible D gene is TRBD1 (6 bases). In germline, CDR1 is SNHLY, CDR2 FYNNEI. V lost 5 bases, J lost 0 bases, and 13 bases lay in between. The length of the CDR3 is 15 residues.

This clonotype appeared a few times. This sequence joins TRBV12-3 or TRBV12-4 and TRBJ1-2; 7 bases are a match to TRBD1. The CDR3 is 11 residues long. With V trimmed by 6 bases and J by 6 bases, 1 base remained unmatched. The CDR3, as DNA: TGTGCCAGCAGAGACAGGGATGGCTACACCTTC. This gives the protein CASRDRDGYTF.

The chain links TRBV18 to TRBJ2-5; tentatively, D is TRBD1 (5 bases). The V gene lost 2 bases and the J gene lost 3 bases, with 13 bases spanning the gap. Germline values: CDR1 KGHSH, CDR2 LQKENI. This CDR3 region has 15 residues. The CDR3 is CASSPYETVEETQYF. CDR3 nucleotide sequence: TGTGCCAGCTCACCATACGAGACAGTTGAAGAGACCCAGTACTTC.

This clonotype occurred many times. This rearrangement joins TRBV29-1 to TRBJ2-5, with a tentative D call TRBD1 (5 bases). CDR3 length: 13 amino acids. CDR1 SQVTM and CDR2 ANQGSEA come from the germline V gene. The V and J ends lost 5 bases and 5 bases respectively, with 15 bases between them. CDR3 nucleotides: TGCAGCGTTCTCGTTGGGGCGAGGGAGACCCAGTACTTC. It is translated as CSVLVGARETQYF.

The V call is TRBV12-3 or TRBV12-4, the J call TRBJ2-1; possible D gene TRBD1, 6 bases. The CDR3 length is 15 residues. V was trimmed by 2 bases and J by 1 base, leaving 9 bases between them. CDR3 sequence: CASSLMGTSYNEQFF. The CDR3 DNA reads as TGTGCCAGCAGTTTAATGGGGACATCCTACAATGAGCAGTTCTTC.

Ten or more counts support this clonotype. This chain uses TRBV6-2 or TRBV6-3 with TRBJ2-2; D gene ambiguous. Trimming shortened V by 10 bases and J by 1 base, and 7 bases separated the two germline ends. This CDR3 comprises 12 residues. Germline loops: CDR1 MNHEY, CDR2 SVGEGT. In DNA, the CDR3 is TGTGCCACAGCTGGGAACACCGGGGAGCTGTTTTTT. Protein sequence: CATAGNTGELFF.

This rearrangement joins TRBV5-1 to TRBJ2-7; D is perhaps TRBD1 (5 bases). Trimming stripped 4 bases from V and 3 bases from J, with 14 bases between. In germline, CDR1 is SGHRS, CDR2 YFSETQ. The CDR3 has 14 residues. The CDR3 nucleotides are TGCGCCAGCAGCCCGAATTTAGACAGCTACGAGCAGTACTTC. This sequence encodes CASSPNLDSYEQYF.

This clonotype was counted between two and nine times. V is TRBV7-9 and J is TRBJ2-5, with 9 bases that match TRBD2. V trimming: 2 bases; J trimming: 1 base; junction bases outside the gene matches: 5. Germline values: CDR1 SEHNR, CDR2 FQNEAQ (reference sequence). The CDR3 loop spans 16 amino acids. CDR3: CASSLWLAGPQETQYF. CDR3 sequence (DNA): TGTGCCAGCAGCTTATGGCTAGCGGGGCCCCAAGAGACCCAGTACTTC.

This clonotype was observed a handful of times. V and J are TRBV5-6 and TRBJ2-1; D not certain. There are 15 residues in the CDR3. Trimming removed 6 bases at V and 5 bases at J, with 18 bases between. CDR1 and CDR2 from the germline V gene are SGHDT and YYEEEE. CDR3 bases: TGTGCCAGCAAGGTTTATCGGATGCAGAACAATGAGCAGTTCTTC. This gives the protein CASKVYRMQNNEQFF.

The chain has TRBV2 and TRBJ2-7; TRBD1 or TRBD2 may be the D gene (5 bases each). From germline, CDR1 is SNHLY and CDR2 FYNNEI. The V end lost 5 bases, the J end lost 3 bases, and 11 bases lay between the germline ends. The CDR3 sequence is 13 residues long. This CDR3 is CASSRGARYEQYF. The DNA for the CDR3 is TGTGCCAGCAGTCGAGGGGCGCGCTACGAGCAGTACTTC.